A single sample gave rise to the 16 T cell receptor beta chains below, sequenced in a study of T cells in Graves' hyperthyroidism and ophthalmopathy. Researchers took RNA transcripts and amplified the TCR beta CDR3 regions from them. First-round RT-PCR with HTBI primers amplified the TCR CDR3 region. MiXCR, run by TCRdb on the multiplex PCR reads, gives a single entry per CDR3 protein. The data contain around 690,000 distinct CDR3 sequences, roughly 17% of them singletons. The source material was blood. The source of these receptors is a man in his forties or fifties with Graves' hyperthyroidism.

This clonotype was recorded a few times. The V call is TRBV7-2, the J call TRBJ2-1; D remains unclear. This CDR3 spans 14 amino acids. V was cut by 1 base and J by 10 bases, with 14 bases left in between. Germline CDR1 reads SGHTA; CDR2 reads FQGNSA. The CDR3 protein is CASSLDPAAEEQFF. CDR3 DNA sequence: TGTGCCAGCAGCTTAGATCCCGCCGCGGAAGAGCAGTTCTTC.

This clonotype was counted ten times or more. CDR3 amino acids: CASSLYSGSTDTQYF. The CDR3 DNA follows: TGTGCCAGCAGTTTATACAGCGGAAGCACAGATACGCAGTATTTT. The chain recombines TRBV12-3 or TRBV12-4 with TRBJ2-3; D is possibly TRBD2 (5 bases). The length of the CDR3 is 15 residues. Trimming removed 2 bases from V and 0 bases from J, with 9 bases in between.

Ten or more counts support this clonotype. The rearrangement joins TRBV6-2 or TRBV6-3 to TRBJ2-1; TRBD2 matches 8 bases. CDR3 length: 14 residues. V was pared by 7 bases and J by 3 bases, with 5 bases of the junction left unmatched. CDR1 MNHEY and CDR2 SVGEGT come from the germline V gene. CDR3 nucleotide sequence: TGTGCCAGCATCCGAGCGGGAGTCTACAATGAGCAGTTCTTC. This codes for CASIRAGVYNEQFF.

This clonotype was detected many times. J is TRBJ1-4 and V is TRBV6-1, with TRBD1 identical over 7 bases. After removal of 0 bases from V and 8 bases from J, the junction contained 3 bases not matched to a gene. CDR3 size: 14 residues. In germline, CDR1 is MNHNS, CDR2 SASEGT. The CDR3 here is CASSEAAGGEKLFF. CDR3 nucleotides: TGTGCCAGCAGTGAAGCGGCAGGGGGAGAAAAACTGTTTTTT.

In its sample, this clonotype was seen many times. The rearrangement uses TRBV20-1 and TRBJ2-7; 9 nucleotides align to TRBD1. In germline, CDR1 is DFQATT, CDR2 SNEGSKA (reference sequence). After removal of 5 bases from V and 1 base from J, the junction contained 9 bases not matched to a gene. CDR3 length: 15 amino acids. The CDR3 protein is CSAYTGTGTSYEQYF. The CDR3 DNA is TGCAGTGCTTATACCGGGACAGGGACTTCCTACGAGCAGTACTTC.

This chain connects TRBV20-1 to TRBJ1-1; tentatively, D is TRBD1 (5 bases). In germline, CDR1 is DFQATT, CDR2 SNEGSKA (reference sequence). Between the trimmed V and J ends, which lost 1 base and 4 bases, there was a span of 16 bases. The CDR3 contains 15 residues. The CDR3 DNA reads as TGCAGTGCTAGAGGGGGGGGGGAGAGGCCCACTGAAGCTTTCTTT. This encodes CSARGGGERPTEAFF.

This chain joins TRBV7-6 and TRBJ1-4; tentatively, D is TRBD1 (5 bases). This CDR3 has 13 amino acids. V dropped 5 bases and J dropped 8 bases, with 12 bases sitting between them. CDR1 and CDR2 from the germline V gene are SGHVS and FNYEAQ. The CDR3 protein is CASSLPGLEKLFF. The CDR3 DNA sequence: TGTGCCAGCAGCCTACCGGGACTCGAAAAACTGTTTTTT.

CDR3 sequence: CASSLQGFAGELFF. Written as DNA, the CDR3 is TGTGCCAGCAGCTTACAGGGGTTCGCCGGGGAGCTGTTTTTT. This chain joins TRBV7-3 and TRBJ2-2, with D possibly matching TRBD1 (6 bases). Trimming removed 2 bases at V and 6 bases at J, with 10 bases between. This CDR3 spans 14 amino acids. Germline CDR1 and CDR2: SGHTA and FQGTGA.

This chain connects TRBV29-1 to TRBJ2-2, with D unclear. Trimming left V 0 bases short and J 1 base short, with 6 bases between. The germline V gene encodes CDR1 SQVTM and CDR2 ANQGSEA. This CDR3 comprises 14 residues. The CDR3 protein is CSVEDRQNTGELFF. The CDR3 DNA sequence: TGCAGCGTTGAAGACAGGCAGAACACCGGGGAGCTGTTTTTT.

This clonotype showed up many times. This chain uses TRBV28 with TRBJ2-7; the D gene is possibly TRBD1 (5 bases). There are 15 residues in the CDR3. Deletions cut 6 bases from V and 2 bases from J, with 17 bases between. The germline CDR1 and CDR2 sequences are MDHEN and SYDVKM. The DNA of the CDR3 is TGTGCCAGCAGCGCTGCGAACAGGTGGACCTACGAGCAGTACTTC. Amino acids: CASSAANRWTYEQYF.

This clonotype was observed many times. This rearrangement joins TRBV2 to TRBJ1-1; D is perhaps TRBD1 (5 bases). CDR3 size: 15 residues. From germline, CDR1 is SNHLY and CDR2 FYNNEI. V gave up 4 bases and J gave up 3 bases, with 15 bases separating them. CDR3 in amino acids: CASSVIEGIHTEAFF. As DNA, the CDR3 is TGTGCCAGCAGTGTAATCGAGGGGATACACACTGAAGCTTTCTTT.

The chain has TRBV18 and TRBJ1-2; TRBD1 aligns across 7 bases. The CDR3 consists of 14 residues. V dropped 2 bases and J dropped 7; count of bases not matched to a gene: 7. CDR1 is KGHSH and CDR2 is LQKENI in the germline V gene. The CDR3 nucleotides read TGTGCCAGCTCACCAGACAGGGATCCTTTTGGCTACACCTTC. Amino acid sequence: CASSPDRDPFGYTF.

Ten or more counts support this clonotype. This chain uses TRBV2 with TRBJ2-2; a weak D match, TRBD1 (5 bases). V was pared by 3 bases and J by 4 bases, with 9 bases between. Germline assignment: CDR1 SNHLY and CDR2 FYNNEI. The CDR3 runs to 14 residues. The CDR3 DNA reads TGTGCCAGCAGTGAGGACACATCCACCGGGGAGCTGTTTTTT. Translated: CASSEDTSTGELFF.

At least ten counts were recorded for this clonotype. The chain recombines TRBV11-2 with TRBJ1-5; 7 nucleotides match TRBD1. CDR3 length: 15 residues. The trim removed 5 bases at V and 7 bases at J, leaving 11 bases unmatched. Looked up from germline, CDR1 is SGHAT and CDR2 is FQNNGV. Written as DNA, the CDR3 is TGTGCCAGCAGCGTAACCGGGACAGCGGGGCAGCCCCAGCATTTT. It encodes CASSVTGTAGQPQHF.

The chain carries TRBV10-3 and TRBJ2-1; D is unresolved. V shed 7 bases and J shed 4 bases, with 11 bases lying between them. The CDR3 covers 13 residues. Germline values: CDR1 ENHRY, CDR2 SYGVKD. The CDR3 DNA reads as TGTGCCATCAAGTCGGCTAGTTACAATGAGCAGTTCTTC. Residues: CAIKSASYNEQFF.

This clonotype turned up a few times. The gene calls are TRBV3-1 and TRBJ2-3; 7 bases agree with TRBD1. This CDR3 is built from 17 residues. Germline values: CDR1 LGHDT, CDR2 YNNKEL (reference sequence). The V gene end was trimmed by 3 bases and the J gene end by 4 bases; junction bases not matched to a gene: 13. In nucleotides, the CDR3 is TGTGCCAGCAGCCAGCGACCGGGACAGAAGACTTCAGATACGCAGTATTTT. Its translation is CASSQRPGQKTSDTQYF.